The 15 T cell receptor beta chains listed next were all sequenced from one sample in a study of blood T cell repertoires in COVID-19. Libraries were prepared by immunoSEQ multiplex PCR; TCRdb keeps only in-frame clonotypes and omits some of them. This sample yields more than 150,000 clones, of which around 86% are seen a single time; around 7% belongs to the top ten. The sequenced sample was peripheral blood. All receptors derive from a man aged 35 to 55 with acute or convalescent COVID-19.

This chain links TRBV6-5 with TRBJ2-1; 7 bases line up with TRBD2. The V segment lost 6 bases and the J segment 5 bases; nucleotides outside the gene matches: 7. The germline V gene encodes CDR1 MNHEY and CDR2 SVGAGI. The CDR3 consists of 14 residues. As DNA, the CDR3 is TGTGCCAGCAGAACCGGGACTACCCACAATGAGCAGTTCTTC. Protein sequence: CASRTGTTHNEQFF.

The table lists this clone with a few counts. V gene TRBV6-2 or TRBV6-3 combines with J gene TRBJ1-1; D unresolved. The CDR3 spans 15 residues. The V gene's germline CDR1 is MNHEY and CDR2 SVGEGT. V was trimmed by 5 bases and J by 1 base, leaving 14 bases between them. CDR3 bases: TGTGCCAGCAGTCCGGCGTGGGGAGAGAACACTGAAGCTTTCTTT. Translating it yields CASSPAWGENTEAFF.

This chain joins TRBV9 and TRBJ2-1, with a weak D call TRBD1 (5 bases). Per germline, CDR1 SGDLS and CDR2 YYNGEE. The length of the CDR3 is 15 residues. Trimming took 4 bases from V and 3 from J, leaving 14 bases between them. CDR3 sequence: CASSLKLQDYNEQFF. CDR3 nucleotides: TGTGCCAGCAGCCTAAAGTTACAGGACTACAATGAGCAGTTCTTC. Drawing the rest from reference TRBV9 and TRBJ2-1, the complete variable domain is DSGVTQTPKHLITATGQRVTLRCSPRSGDLSVYWYQQSLDQGLQFLIQYYNGEERAKGNILERFSAQQFPDLHSELNLSSLELGDSALYFCASSLKLQDYNEQFFGPGTRLTVL.

The CDR3 DNA reads as TGTGCCAGCAGCTTTGGACAGGGGGCAAATTTAGGGTATGAAAAACTGTTTTTT. This gives the protein CASSFGQGANLGYEKLFF. This sequence joins TRBV7-2 and TRBJ1-4; 11 bases are a match to TRBD1. J was trimmed by 6 bases and V by 3 bases; bases with no gene match: 12. Germline V gene lookup returns CDR1 SGHTA and CDR2 FQGNSA. The CDR3 loop spans 18 amino acids.

This chain uses TRBV3-1 (or the pseudogene TRBV3-2) with TRBJ1-1; D remains ambiguous. CDR1 and CDR2 from the germline V gene are LGHDT and YNNKEL (reference sequence). Trimming took off 0 bases at V and 4 bases at J, with 18 bases between the two ends. The CDR3 runs 17 residues. The DNA for the CDR3 is TGTGCCAGCAGCCAAGAAGTTGGAATCCAGCGGTCCACTGAAGCTTTCTTT. Translation gives CASSQEVGIQRSTEAFF.

This chain links TRBV7-2 with TRBJ1-1; 10 bases are a match to TRBD1. This CDR3 region has 16 residues. J gave up 8 bases and V 0 bases, and 9 bases lay outside the gene matches. Germline V lookup: CDR1 SGHTA, CDR2 FQGNSA. The CDR3 nucleotides read TGTGCCAGCAGCTTAGCGGGGACAGGGGCCCGGTTCGAAGCTTTCTTT. Its protein product is CASSLAGTGARFEAFF.

J is TRBJ2-7 and V is TRBV7-3; D might be TRBD1 (6 bases). The germline V gene encodes CDR1 SGHTA and CDR2 FQGTGA. The CDR3 spans 14 residues. V lost 5 bases and J 0 bases, leaving 11 bases between the germline ends. CDR3 DNA: TGTGCCAGCAGCAGGACAGACAACTCCTACGAGCAGTACTTC. It is translated as CASSRTDNSYEQYF.

The sample holds one count of this clone. This chain joins TRBV9 and TRBJ2-1, with 7 bases fitting TRBD2. The V gene's germline CDR1 is SGDLS and CDR2 YYNGEE. The ends lost 0 bases at V and 1 base at J; junction bases unmatched: 1. This CDR3 is built from 15 residues. The CDR3 protein is CASSVGGGSYNEQFF. The DNA for the CDR3 is TGTGCCAGCAGCGTAGGGGGAGGGTCCTACAATGAGCAGTTCTTC.

This chain joins TRBV11-2 and TRBJ1-5, with 7 bases matching TRBD1. The CDR3 totals 13 residues. Germline V gives CDR1 SGHAT, CDR2 FQNNGV. Trimming at V came to 0 bases and at J to 10 bases, leaving 3 bases not matched to a gene. DNA for the CDR3: TGTGCCAGCAGCTTAGATCTAGGGGGCCCCCAGCATTTT. It specifies CASSLDLGGPQHF. The variable domain in full, with the rest retrieved from reference TRBV11-2 and TRBJ1-5, is EAGVAQSPRYKIIEKRQSVAFWCNPISGHATLYWYQQILGQGPKLLIQFQNNGVVDDSQLPKDRFSAERLKGVDSTLKIQPAKLEDSAVYLCASSLDLGGPQHFGDGTRLSIL.

The chain recombines TRBV27 with TRBJ2-7; 10 bases align to TRBD2. The CDR3 runs 15 residues. V gave up 6 bases and J gave up 2 bases; unmatched junction bases: 7. Germline loops: CDR1 MNHEY, CDR2 SMNVEV (reference sequence). The CDR3 DNA is TGTGCCAGCAGGCCGCTAGCGGGGGTGACCTACGAGCAGTACTTC. This codes for CASRPLAGVTYEQYF.

The V call is TRBV10-3, the J call TRBJ2-2; 8 nucleotides align to TRBD1. Germline CDR1 reads ENHRY; CDR2 reads SYGVKD. With V trimmed by 3 bases and J by 7 bases, 10 bases remained unmatched. The length of the CDR3 is 16 residues. The CDR3 is CAISENRQGADGELFF. The CDR3 DNA reads as TGTGCCATCAGTGAAAATCGGCAGGGGGCGGACGGGGAGCTGTTTTTT.

The chain employs TRBV7-6 and TRBJ1-5, with 9 bases matching TRBD1. The CDR3 runs 18 residues. Trimming at V came to 5 bases and at J to 6 bases, leaving 17 bases not matched to a gene. CDR1 and CDR2 (germline): SGHVS, FNYEAQ. DNA for the CDR3: TGTGCCAGCAGCCCCAGTCCCGGGACAGGGAGGCTCACTCAGCCCCAGCATTTT. It is translated as CASSPSPGTGRLTQPQHF.

V is TRBV5-1 and J is TRBJ2-7; 10 bases are shared with TRBD2. The CDR3 spans 15 residues. CDR1 is SGHRS, CDR2 YFSETQ, per germline. After removal of 3 bases from V and 3 bases from J, the junction contained 6 bases not matched to a gene. The CDR3 region is CASSSTGTSDYEQYF. The CDR3 region has the DNA TGCGCCAGCAGCTCCACCGGGACTAGCGACTACGAGCAGTACTTC.

The genes are TRBV20-1 and TRBJ2-7; 8 bases are shared with TRBD2. The CDR3 has 19 amino acids. The germline V gene has CDR1 DFQATT and CDR2 SNEGSKA (reference sequence). With 3 bases clipped from V and 2 bases from J, the junction kept 21 bases outside the gene matches. DNA for the CDR3: TGCAGTGCTAGTGGCGGGGTAGCGGGGCGAACGAATAGACCCTACGAGCAGTACTTC. Its protein is CSASGGVAGRTNRPYEQYF.

The V call is TRBV18, the J call TRBJ2-7; 8 bases are shared with TRBD1. Germline CDR1 is KGHSH and CDR2 is LQKENI. CDR3 length equals 14 residues. The V gene end was trimmed by 3 bases and the J gene end by 4 bases; junction bases not matched to a gene: 5. The CDR3 protein is CASSPIGQGYEQYF. CDR3 nucleotides: TGTGCCAGCTCACCCATCGGACAGGGTTACGAGCAGTACTTC.